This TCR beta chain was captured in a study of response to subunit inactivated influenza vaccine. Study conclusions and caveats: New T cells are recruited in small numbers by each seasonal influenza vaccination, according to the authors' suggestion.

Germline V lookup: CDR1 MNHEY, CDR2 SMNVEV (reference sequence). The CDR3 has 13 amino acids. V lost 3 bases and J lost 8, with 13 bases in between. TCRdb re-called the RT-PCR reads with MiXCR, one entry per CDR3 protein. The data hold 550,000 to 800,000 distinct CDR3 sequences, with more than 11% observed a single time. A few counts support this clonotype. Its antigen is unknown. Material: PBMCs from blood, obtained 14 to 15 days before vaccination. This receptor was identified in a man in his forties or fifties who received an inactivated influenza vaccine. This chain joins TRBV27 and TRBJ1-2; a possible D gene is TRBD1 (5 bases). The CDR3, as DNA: TGTGCCAGCAGTTTGGACGGCTGGGGGGGCTACACCTTC. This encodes CASSLDGWGGYTF.